The 22 T cell receptor beta chains given below trace back to one sample, sequenced in a study of Tregs in tolerant kidney transplant recipients (dated by TCRdb to the late 2010s). Interpreted using the paper, the time point label stands for: blood sample drawn before combined kidney and bone marrow transplant. Libraries were built with the immunoSEQ multiplex PCR assay. TCRdb provides this immuneACCESS table in a form limited to in-frame rearrangements. Some clones are lacking; in checked studies, under half of them reflect an unresolved V gene, and why the rest are absent is not known. The sample table contains fewer than 65,000 clones; only one count was recorded for approximately 83% of them. Approximately 2.3% of the sample rests with the top ten. Sequences were derived from Tregs from blood, sampled before the transplant. The receptors stem from a human donor who received a combined kidney and bone marrow transplant.

CDR3 DNA: TGTGCCATCAGTGAGTCCTGGGCCTCTGGAAACACCATATATTTT. As protein: CAISESWASGNTIYF. The rearrangement links TRBV10-3 to TRBJ1-3; D unresolved. The CDR3 has 15 residues. V lost 0 bases and J 0 bases, leaving 6 bases between the germline ends. Germline V lookup: CDR1 ENHRY, CDR2 SYGVKD.

The chain combines TRBV5-1 with TRBJ2-7; 7 nucleotides line up with TRBD1. The CDR3 length is 14 residues. Losses at the gene ends were 0 bases for V and 5 bases for J; bases not matched to a gene: 5. Germline V gene lookup returns CDR1 SGHRS and CDR2 YFSETQ. The CDR3, as DNA: TGCGCCAGCAGCTTGGGACAGGGAACCCACGAGCAGTACTTC. It encodes CASSLGQGTHEQYF.

The chain links TRBV5-1 to TRBJ2-5; TRBD2 agrees at 9 bases. Per germline, CDR1 SGHRS and CDR2 YFSETQ. Trimming took 7 bases from V and 2 from J; bases not matched to a gene: 6. The CDR3 contains 14 residues. In DNA, the CDR3 is TGCGCCAGCGGGGCGGGGGGGAGACAAGAGACCCAGTACTTC. The encoded protein is CASGAGGRQETQYF. Supplemented by reference TRBV5-1 and TRBJ2-5, the full variable domain reads KAGVTQTPRYLIKTRGQQVTLSCSPISGHRSVSWYQQTPGQGLQFLFEYFSETQRNKGNFPGRFSGRQFSNSRSEMNVSTLELGDSALYLCASGAGGRQETQYFGPGTRLLVL.

J is TRBJ1-1 and V is TRBV10-3, with D possibly TRBD1 on 6 matching bases. Germline values: CDR1 ENHRY, CDR2 SYGVKD. The CDR3 runs 16 residues. Trimming stripped 7 bases from V and 3 bases from J, with 21 bases between. The DNA of the CDR3 is TGTGCCATCATGGGCGACAGGAGAGGCCGGTACACTGAAGCTTTCTTT. Its translation is CAIMGDRRGRYTEAFF.

This chain links TRBV19 with TRBJ1-5; a weak D match, TRBD1 (5 bases). The CDR3 runs to 18 residues. V was cut by 5 bases and J by 5 bases, with 25 bases left in between. CDR1 and CDR2 from the germline V gene are LNHDA and SQIVND (reference sequence). For the CDR3, the DNA is TGTGCCAGTAGTTCCCTTGTTAGGACGCGGGGCTTCGATCAGCCCCAGCATTTT. This codes for CASSSLVRTRGFDQPQHF.

The chain links TRBV28 to TRBJ2-1; a possible D gene is TRBD1 (7 bases). CDR3 size: 14 residues. Trimming removed 6 bases at V and 4 bases at J, with 13 bases between. From germline, CDR1 is MDHEN and CDR2 SYDVKM. The DNA of the CDR3 is TGTGCCAGCAGGGAGGGGGCGAGGTACAATGAGCAGTTCTTC. It encodes CASREGARYNEQFF.

The count of this clone is one. V gene TRBV28 combines with J gene TRBJ1-4; a possible D gene is TRBD1 (5 bases). The V gene's germline CDR1 is MDHEN and CDR2 SYDVKM. V shed 7 bases and J shed 6 bases, with 15 bases lying between them. The CDR3 has 14 residues. CDR3 sequence: CASTSPGSYEKLFF. For the CDR3, the DNA is TGTGCCAGCACCTCGCCAGGGAGTTATGAAAAACTGTTTTTT. The full variable domain, in which reference TRBV28 and TRBJ1-4 provide the parts outside the CDR3, is DVKVTQSSRYLVKRTGEKVFLECVQDMDHENMFWYRQDPGLGLRLIYFSYDVKMKEKGDIPEGYSVSREKKERFSLILESASTNQTSMYLCASTSPGSYEKLFFGSGTQLSVL.

The chain employs TRBV7-8 and TRBJ2-1; perhaps D is TRBD1 or TRBD2 (5 bases each). Germline loops: CDR1 SGHVS, CDR2 FQNEAQ. Trimming pared 3 bases from V and 7 bases from J, leaving 10 bases between. The CDR3 spans 13 residues. CDR3 DNA sequence: TGTGCCAGCAGCTTCGGGACGCTAAATGAGCAGTTCTTC. It specifies CASSFGTLNEQFF. Variable domain in full (rest from reference TRBV7-8 and TRBJ2-1): GAGVSQSPRYKVAKRGQDVALRCDPISGHVSLFWYQQALGQGPEFLTYFQNEAQLDKSGLPSDRFFAERPEGSVSTLKIQRTQQEDSAVYLCASSFGTLNEQFFGPGTRLTVL.

The rearrangement links TRBV5-4 to TRBJ2-3; 7 bases fit TRBD2. Germline assignment: CDR1 SGHNT and CDR2 YYREEE (reference sequence). This CDR3 has 17 amino acids. V trimming: 1 base; J trimming: 0 bases; junction bases outside the gene matches: 8. CDR3: CASSLTTLALSTDTQYF. CDR3 DNA: TGTGCCAGCAGCTTGACAACACTAGCGTTAAGCACAGATACGCAGTATTTT.

This chain links TRBV5-1 with TRBJ2-3; possible D gene TRBD1, 6 bases. Deletions cut 5 bases from V and 1 base from J, with 11 bases between. CDR1 is SGHRS and CDR2 is YFSETQ in the germline V gene. The CDR3 spans 14 residues. Here the CDR3 reads CASRLEGGTDTQYF. CDR3 coding DNA: TGCGCCAGCAGGCTAGAGGGGGGCACAGATACGCAGTATTTT.

The chain links TRBV6-1 to TRBJ1-2; unclear D gene. Germline CDR1 MNHNS, CDR2 SASEGT. This CDR3 contains 16 residues. V lost 4 bases, J lost 9 bases, and 24 bases lay in between. The CDR3 region is CASSGSRGGWSFSYTF. The CDR3 DNA reads as TGTGCCAGCAGTGGCTCCCGGGGAGGATGGAGCTTTAGCTACACCTTC.

This clone was recorded once. V gene TRBV6-5 combines with J gene TRBJ1-4; D uncertain. Germline CDR1 reads MNHEY; CDR2 reads SVGAGI. The CDR3 covers 16 residues. V was clipped by 2 bases and J by 2 bases, with 12 bases between them. DNA of the CDR3: TGTGCCAGCAGTTACAGTGGGATGGGCACTAATGAAAAACTGTTTTTT. It translates to CASSYSGMGTNEKLFF.

This clone has just one count. The V gene is TRBV5-4, the J gene TRBJ2-1, with D perhaps being TRBD1 or TRBD2 (7 bases each). Trimming left V 2 bases short and J 5 bases short, with 14 bases between. CDR3 length: 15 amino acids. Germline V gene data show CDR1 as SGHNT and CDR2 as YYREEE (reference sequence). The CDR3 spells CASSFPRGGHNEQFF. CDR3 DNA: TGTGCCAGCAGCTTCCCCAGGGGGGGGCACAATGAGCAGTTCTTC.

The chain carries TRBV5-1 and TRBJ2-1; 9 nucleotides line up with TRBD1. V lost 1 base to trimming and J lost 7 bases; unmatched junction nucleotides: 6. The germline V gene has CDR1 SGHRS and CDR2 YFSETQ. The length of the CDR3 is 15 residues. The DNA of the CDR3 is TGCGCCAGCAGCTTGTCTGGGACAGGGTTGAATGAGCAGTTCTTC. Amino acids: CASSLSGTGLNEQFF.

The rearrangement links TRBV19 to TRBJ1-1; 7 bases map to TRBD1. Unmatched junction bases numbered 4, after V lost 8 bases and J lost 1 base. Per germline, CDR1 LNHDA and CDR2 SQIVND (reference sequence). The CDR3 runs 13 residues. The DNA for the CDR3 is TGTGCCAGTCGACAGGGCGGGAACACTGAAGCTTTCTTT. This encodes CASRQGGNTEAFF.

This chain joins TRBV18 and TRBJ1-5; 8 bases fit TRBD1. This CDR3 is 14 amino acids long. V lost 3 bases, J lost 2 bases, and 0 bases stayed unmatched. Per the germline V gene, CDR1 is KGHSH and CDR2 is LQKENI. CDR3 sequence (DNA): TGTGCCAGCTCACCGACAGGGGGCAATCAGCCCCAGCATTTT. It encodes CASSPTGGNQPQHF.

The chain joins TRBV5-1 to TRBJ1-5, with D possibly TRBD1 on 6 matching bases. CDR3 length: 14 amino acids. Between the trimmed V and J ends, which lost 0 bases and 6 bases, there was a span of 10 bases. Germline V gene data show CDR1 as SGHRS and CDR2 as YFSETQ. CDR3 protein: CASSLEGGTQPQHF. The CDR3 DNA follows: TGCGCCAGCAGCTTGGAGGGGGGCACTCAGCCCCAGCATTTT.

The rearrangement links TRBV5-1 to TRBJ2-5; TRBD2 matches at 7 bases. The end of the DNA aligns better with TRBJ2-7, so the J call may be wrong. Germline V gene lookup returns CDR1 SGHRS and CDR2 YFSETQ. There are 14 residues in the CDR3. The CDR3: CASSLVRGTGEQYF. CDR3 DNA sequence: TGCGCCAGCAGCTTGGTGCGGGGGACGGGCGAGCAGTACTTC.

This chain links TRBV5-1 with TRBJ2-7; 9 bases are shared with TRBD1. Germline V lookup: CDR1 SGHRS, CDR2 YFSETQ. The V segment lost 7 bases and the J segment 7 bases; nucleotides outside the gene matches: 9. The CDR3 covers 13 residues. CDR3 protein: CASEGTGRGEQYF. Written as DNA, the CDR3 is TGCGCCAGCGAGGGGACAGGGCGAGGGGAGCAGTACTTC.

This clone occurred once. CDR3 nucleotides: TGCGCCAGCAGCTTGAGGACTAGCGAACTCTACGAGCAGTACTTC. This encodes CASSLRTSELYEQYF. V usage is TRBV5-1 and J usage is TRBJ2-7; 9 bases map to TRBD2. The CDR3 totals 15 residues. The V gene end was trimmed by 1 base and the J gene end by 3 bases; junction bases not matched to a gene: 5. CDR1 SGHRS and CDR2 YFSETQ come from the germline V gene.

This chain uses TRBV11-2 with TRBJ2-1; D gene ambiguous. Germline V lookup: CDR1 SGHAT, CDR2 FQNNGV. The ends were cut back, 5 bases at V and 7 bases at J, with 12 bases in the middle. The CDR3 has 13 amino acids. In DNA, the CDR3 is TGTGCCAGCAGCCCCGGACGCCTTAATGAGCAGTTCTTC. This codes for CASSPGRLNEQFF.

V is TRBV9 and J is TRBJ1-5; weak D call: TRBD1 (6 bases). The germline gives CDR1 SGDLS, CDR2 YYNGEE. CDR3 size: 15 residues. The ends were cut back, 4 bases at V and 2 bases at J, with 13 bases in the middle. The CDR3 DNA reads TGTGCCAGCAGCCCAGGAGGACAGCGCAATCAGCCCCAGCATTTT. Translation gives CASSPGGQRNQPQHF.